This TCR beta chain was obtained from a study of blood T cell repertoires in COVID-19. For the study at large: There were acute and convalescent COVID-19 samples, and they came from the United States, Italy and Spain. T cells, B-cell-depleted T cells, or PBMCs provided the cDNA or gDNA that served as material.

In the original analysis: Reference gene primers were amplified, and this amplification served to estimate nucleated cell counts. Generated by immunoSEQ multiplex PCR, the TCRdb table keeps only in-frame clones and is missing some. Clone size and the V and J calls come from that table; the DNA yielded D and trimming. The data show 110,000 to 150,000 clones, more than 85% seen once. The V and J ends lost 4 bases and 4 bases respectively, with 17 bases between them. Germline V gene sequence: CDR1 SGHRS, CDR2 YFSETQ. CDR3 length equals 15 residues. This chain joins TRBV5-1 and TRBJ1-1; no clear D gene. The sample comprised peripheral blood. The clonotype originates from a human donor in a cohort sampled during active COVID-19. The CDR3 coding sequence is TGCGCCAGCAGCCTAAACCTCCTCCCTGGCACTGAAGCTTTCTTT. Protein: CASSLNLLPGTEAFF.